The clone carrying this T cell receptor beta chain appeared many times. Profiling relied on immunoSEQ multiplex PCR, and the TCRdb table lists in-frame clones only, not all of them. The table has more than 200,000 clones, about 88% seen once; the top ten hold 5.2%. V shed 6 bases, J shed 7 bases, and the junction held 10 bases outside the gene matches. The CDR3 is 14 residues long. In germline, CDR1 is LGHNT, CDR2 FRNRAP. The entry originates in a study of blood T cell repertoires in COVID-19. Study context: T cells, B-cell-depleted T cells, or PBMCs supplied cDNA or gDNA.

Followed over time, Seattle patients had been enrolled while infection was active. The chain has TRBV12-5 and TRBJ1-2, with 8 bases lining up with TRBD1. The sequencing input was peripheral blood. This receptor was taken from a woman aged 55 to 70 with COVID-19, enrolled during active disease. Here the CDR3 DNA reads TGTGCTAGTGGCCTCGGGACAGGCTACGGTGGCTACACCTTC. It yields the protein CASGLGTGYGGYTF.